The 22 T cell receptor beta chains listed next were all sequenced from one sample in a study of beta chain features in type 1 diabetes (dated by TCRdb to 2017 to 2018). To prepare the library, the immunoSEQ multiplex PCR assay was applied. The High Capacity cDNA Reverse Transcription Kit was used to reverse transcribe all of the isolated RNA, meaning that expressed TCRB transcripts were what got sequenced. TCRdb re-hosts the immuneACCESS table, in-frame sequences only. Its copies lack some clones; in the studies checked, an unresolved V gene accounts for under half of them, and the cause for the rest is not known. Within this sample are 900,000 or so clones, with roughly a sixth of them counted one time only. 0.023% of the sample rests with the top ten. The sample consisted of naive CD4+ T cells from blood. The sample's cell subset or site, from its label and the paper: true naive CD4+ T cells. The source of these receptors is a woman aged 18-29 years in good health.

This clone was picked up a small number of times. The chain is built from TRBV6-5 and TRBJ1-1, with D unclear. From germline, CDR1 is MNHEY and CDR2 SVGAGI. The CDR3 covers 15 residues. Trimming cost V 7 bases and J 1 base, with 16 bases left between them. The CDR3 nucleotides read TGTGCCAGCACCTTACGCGGGGATTCGAACACTGAAGCTTTCTTT. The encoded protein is CASTLRGDSNTEAFF.

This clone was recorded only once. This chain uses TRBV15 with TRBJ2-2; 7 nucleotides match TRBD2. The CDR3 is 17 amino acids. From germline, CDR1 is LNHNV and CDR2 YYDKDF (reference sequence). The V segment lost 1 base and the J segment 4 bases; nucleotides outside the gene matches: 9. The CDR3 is CATSRGGLGSFTGELFF. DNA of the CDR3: TGTGCCACCAGCAGAGGAGGACTAGGTTCTTTCACCGGGGAGCTGTTTTTT.

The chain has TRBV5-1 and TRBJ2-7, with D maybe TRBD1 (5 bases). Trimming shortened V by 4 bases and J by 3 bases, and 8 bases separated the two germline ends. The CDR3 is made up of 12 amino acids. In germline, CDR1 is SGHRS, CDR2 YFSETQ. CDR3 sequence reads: CASSRGHYEQYF. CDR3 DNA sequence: TGCGCCAGCAGCAGGGGCCACTACGAGCAGTACTTC.

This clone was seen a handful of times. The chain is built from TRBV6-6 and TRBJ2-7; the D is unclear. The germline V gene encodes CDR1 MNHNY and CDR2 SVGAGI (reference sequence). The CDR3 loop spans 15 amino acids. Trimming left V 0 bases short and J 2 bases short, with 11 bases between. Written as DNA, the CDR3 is TGTGCCAGCAGTTACTCGCGTAGTGGCACCTACGAGCAGTACTTC. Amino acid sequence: CASSYSRSGTYEQYF.

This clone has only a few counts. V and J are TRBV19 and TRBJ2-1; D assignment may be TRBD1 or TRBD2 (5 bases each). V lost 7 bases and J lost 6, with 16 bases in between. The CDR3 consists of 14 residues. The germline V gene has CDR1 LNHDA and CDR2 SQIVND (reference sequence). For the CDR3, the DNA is TGTGCCAGTACTCGGGACGATAATACCAATGAGCAGTTCTTC. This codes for CASTRDDNTNEQFF.

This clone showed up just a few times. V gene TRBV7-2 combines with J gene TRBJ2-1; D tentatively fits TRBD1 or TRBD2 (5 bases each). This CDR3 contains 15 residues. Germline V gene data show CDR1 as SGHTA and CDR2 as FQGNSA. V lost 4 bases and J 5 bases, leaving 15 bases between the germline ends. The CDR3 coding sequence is TGTGCCAGCAGCTGGGCAGGGACGTACGACAATGAGCAGTTCTTC. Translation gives CASSWAGTYDNEQFF. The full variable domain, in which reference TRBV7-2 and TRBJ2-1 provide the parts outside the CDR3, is GAGVSQSPSNKVTEKGKDVELRCDPISGHTALYWYRQSLGQGLEFLIYFQGNSAPDKSGLPSDRFSAERTGGSVSTLTIQRTQQEDSAVYLCASSWAGTYDNEQFFGPGTRLTVL.

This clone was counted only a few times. As DNA, the CDR3 is TGTGCCAGCAGTCCCGGGACAGGGGGAAACTATGGCTACACCTTC. Protein: CASSPGTGGNYGYTF. This sequence joins TRBV7-2 and TRBJ1-2, with TRBD1 identical over 11 bases. The V and J ends lost 6 bases and 2 bases, in that order; junction bases with no gene match: 5. CDR1 and CDR2 (germline): SGHTA, FQGNSA. The length of the CDR3 is 15 residues.

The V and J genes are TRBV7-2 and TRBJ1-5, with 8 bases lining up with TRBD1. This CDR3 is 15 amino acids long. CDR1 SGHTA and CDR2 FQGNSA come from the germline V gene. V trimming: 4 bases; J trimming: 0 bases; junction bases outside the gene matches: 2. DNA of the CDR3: TGTGCCAGCAGCTACAGGGGGGATAGCAATCAGCCCCAGCATTTT. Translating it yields CASSYRGDSNQPQHF.

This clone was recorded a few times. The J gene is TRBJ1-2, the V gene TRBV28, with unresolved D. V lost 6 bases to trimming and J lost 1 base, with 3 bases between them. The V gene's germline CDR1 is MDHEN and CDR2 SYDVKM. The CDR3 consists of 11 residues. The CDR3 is CASRFNYGYTF. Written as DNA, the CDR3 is TGTGCCAGCAGGTTTAACTATGGCTACACCTTC.

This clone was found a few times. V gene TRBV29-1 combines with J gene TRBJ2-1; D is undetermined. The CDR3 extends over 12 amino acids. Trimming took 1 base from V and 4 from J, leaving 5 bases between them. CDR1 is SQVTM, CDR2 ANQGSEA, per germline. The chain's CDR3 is CSVEALYNEQFF. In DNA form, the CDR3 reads TGCAGCGTTGAAGCCCTATACAATGAGCAGTTCTTC.

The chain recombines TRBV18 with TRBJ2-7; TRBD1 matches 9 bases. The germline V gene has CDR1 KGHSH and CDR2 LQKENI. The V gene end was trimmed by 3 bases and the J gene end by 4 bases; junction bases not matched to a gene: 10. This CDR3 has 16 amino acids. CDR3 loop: CASSPPTGQGPYEQYF. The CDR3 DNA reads TGTGCCAGCTCACCGCCTACGGGACAGGGTCCTTACGAGCAGTACTTC.

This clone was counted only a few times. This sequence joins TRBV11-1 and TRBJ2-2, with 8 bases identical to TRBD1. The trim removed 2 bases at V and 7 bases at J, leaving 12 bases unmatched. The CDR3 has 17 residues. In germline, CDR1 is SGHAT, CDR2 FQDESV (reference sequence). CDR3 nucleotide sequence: TGTGCCAGCAGCTTACATCTTCGGACAGGGAGAATCGGGGAGCTGTTTTTT. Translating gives CASSLHLRTGRIGELFF.

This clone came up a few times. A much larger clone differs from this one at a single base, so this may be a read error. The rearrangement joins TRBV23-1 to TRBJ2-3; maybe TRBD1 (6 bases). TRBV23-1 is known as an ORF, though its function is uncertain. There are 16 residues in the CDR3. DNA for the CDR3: TGCGCCAGCAGTCGGGAGTCGGCAGGGGCTACAGAGACGCAGTATTTT. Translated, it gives CASSRESAGATETQYF.

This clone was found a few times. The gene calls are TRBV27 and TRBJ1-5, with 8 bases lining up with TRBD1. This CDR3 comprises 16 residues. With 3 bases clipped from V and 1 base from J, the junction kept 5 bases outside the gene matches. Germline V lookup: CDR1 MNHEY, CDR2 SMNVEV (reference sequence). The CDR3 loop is CASSFLDRESNQPQHF. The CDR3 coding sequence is TGTGCCAGCAGTTTCTTGGACAGGGAAAGCAATCAGCCCCAGCATTTT.

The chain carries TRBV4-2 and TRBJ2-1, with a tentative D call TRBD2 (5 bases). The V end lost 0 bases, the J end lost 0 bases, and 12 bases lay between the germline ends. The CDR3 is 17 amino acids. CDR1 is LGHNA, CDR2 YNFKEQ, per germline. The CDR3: CASSQESSASSYNEQFF. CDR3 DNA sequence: TGTGCCAGCAGCCAAGAAAGTAGCGCTAGCTCCTACAATGAGCAGTTCTTC.

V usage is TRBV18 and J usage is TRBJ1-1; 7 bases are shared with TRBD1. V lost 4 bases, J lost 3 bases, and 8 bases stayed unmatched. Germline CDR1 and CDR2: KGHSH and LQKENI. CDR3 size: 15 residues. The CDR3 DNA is TGTGCCAGCTCACTGAACAGGGGTTTTGACACTGAAGCTTTCTTT. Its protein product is CASSLNRGFDTEAFF.

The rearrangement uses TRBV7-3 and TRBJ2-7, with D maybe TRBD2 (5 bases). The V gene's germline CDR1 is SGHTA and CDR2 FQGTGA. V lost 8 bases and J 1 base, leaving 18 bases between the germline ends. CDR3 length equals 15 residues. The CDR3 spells CASADPGRVSYEQYF. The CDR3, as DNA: TGTGCCAGCGCCGATCCTGGGCGGGTATCCTACGAGCAGTACTTC.

CDR3 sequence (DNA): TGTGCCAGCAGCCCAATAGGATTCGGAAACACCGGGGAGCTGTTTTTT. It is translated as CASSPIGFGNTGELFF. V usage is TRBV11-2 and J usage is TRBJ2-2; D unresolved. From germline, CDR1 is SGHAT and CDR2 FQNNGV. Trimming removed 5 bases from V and 2 bases from J, with 15 bases in between. This CDR3 comprises 16 residues.

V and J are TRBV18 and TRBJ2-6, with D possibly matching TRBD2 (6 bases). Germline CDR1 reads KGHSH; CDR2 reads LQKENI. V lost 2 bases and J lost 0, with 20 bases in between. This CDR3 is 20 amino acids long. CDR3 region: CASSPTSNGGRDSGANVLTF. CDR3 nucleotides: TGTGCCAGCTCACCAACCTCTAACGGGGGACGGGACTCTGGGGCCAACGTCCTGACTTTC.

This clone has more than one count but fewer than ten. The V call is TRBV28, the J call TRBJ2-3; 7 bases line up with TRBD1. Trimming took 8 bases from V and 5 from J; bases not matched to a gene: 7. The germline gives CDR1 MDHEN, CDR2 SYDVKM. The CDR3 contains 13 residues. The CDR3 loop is CASGDRVLDTQYF. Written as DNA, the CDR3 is TGTGCCAGCGGAGACAGGGTGTTAGATACGCAGTATTTT.

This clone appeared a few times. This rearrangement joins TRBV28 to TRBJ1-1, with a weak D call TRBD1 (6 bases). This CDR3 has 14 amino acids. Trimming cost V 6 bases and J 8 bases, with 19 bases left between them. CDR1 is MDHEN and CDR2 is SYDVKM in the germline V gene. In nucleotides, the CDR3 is TGTGCCAGCAGACTGGCGGGCAGGGGATTAGAAGCTTTCTTT. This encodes CASRLAGRGLEAFF.

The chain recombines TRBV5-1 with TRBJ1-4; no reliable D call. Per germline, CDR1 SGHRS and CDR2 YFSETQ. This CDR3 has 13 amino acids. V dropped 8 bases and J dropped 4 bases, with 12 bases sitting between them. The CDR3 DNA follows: TGCGCCAGTCAGCAGCGGGATAATGAAAAACTGTTTTTT. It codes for CASQQRDNEKLFF. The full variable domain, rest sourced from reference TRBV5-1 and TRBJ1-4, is KAGVTQTPRYLIKTRGQQVTLSCSPISGHRSVSWYQQTPGQGLQFLFEYFSETQRNKGNFPGRFSGRQFSNSRSEMNVSTLELGDSALYLCASQQRDNEKLFFGSGTQLSVL.